The 26 T cell receptor beta chains listed next were all sequenced from one sample in a study of molecular identifiers for immune sequencing clone quantification. From the PCR reads, TCRdb called clonotypes with MiXCR, one entry per CDR3 protein. This table holds 550,000 to 750,000 distinct CDR3 sequences, 15% to 20% found once. Sequenced input: naive CD8+ T cells from blood, with Jurkat cell RNA spiked in. As for subset: FACS-sorted CD8+CD4-CCR7+CD45RA+ naive T cells. The receptors here all came from a human donor in good health. Some libraries in this study had Jurkat cell RNA spiked in.

There are a few counts of this clonotype. The chain is built from TRBV19 and TRBJ2-3, with D possibly TRBD2 on 5 matching bases. Germline V gene sequence: CDR1 LNHDA, CDR2 SQIVND (reference sequence). Trimming cost V 3 bases and J 0 bases, with 10 bases left between them. The CDR3 extends over 15 amino acids. For the CDR3, the DNA is TGTGCCAGTAGTATCTTCGCGGGTAGCACAGATACGCAGTATTTT. Protein sequence: CASSIFAGSTDTQYF.

The table lists this clonotype with many counts. The chain is built from TRBV28 and TRBJ2-3; TRBD2 aligns across 9 bases. The CDR3 is 15 amino acids. J gave up 1 base and V 6 bases, and 5 bases lay outside the gene matches. Germline V gene lookup returns CDR1 MDHEN and CDR2 SYDVKM. CDR3 in DNA: TGTGCCAGCAGCCGACTAGCGGAAGGCACAGATACGCAGTATTTT. Its protein is CASSRLAEGTDTQYF.

This clonotype came up a few times. The chain joins TRBV19 to TRBJ2-3; 10 bases match TRBD2. Per germline, CDR1 LNHDA and CDR2 SQIVND (reference sequence). V shed 7 bases and J 4 bases; nucleotides not matched to a gene: 5. CDR3 length: 14 residues. As DNA, the CDR3 is TGTGCCAGTACCGGACTAGCGGACTCAGATACGCAGTATTTT. This codes for CASTGLADSDTQYF.

The chain recombines TRBV14 with TRBJ2-1; the D call may be TRBD1 or TRBD2 (5 bases each). Looked up from germline, CDR1 is SGHDN and CDR2 is FVKESK. The CDR3 contains 15 residues. Trimming removed 0 bases from V and 8 bases from J, with 14 bases in between. The DNA for the CDR3 is TGTGCCAGCAGCCAAGAACTAGTGCTAGGGGATGAGCAGTTCTTC. Translation gives CASSQELVLGDEQFF.

This clonotype has ten or more counts. This chain connects TRBV5-6 to TRBJ2-7; D is perhaps TRBD2 (5 bases). V was trimmed by 4 bases and J by 5 bases, leaving 22 bases between them. CDR3 length: 16 residues. Germline assignment: CDR1 SGHDT and CDR2 YYEEEE. CDR3 protein: CASSNKIGLLYHEQYF. The CDR3 coding sequence is TGTGCCAGCAGCAACAAAATCGGACTGCTTTACCACGAGCAGTACTTC.

This clonotype has a count of ten or more. This rearrangement joins TRBV5-1 to TRBJ2-7; D is unresolved. The CDR3 is made up of 16 amino acids. V lost 0 bases to trimming and J lost 0 bases, with 13 bases between them. Germline V gives CDR1 SGHRS, CDR2 YFSETQ. Here the CDR3 reads CASSLDSAVSSYEQYF. In nucleotides, the CDR3 is TGCGCCAGCAGCTTGGATTCCGCGGTCAGCTCCTACGAGCAGTACTTC.

Many counts were recorded for this clonotype. The chain couples TRBV5-6 to TRBJ1-5; D possibly corresponds to TRBD1 (6 bases). The CDR3 length is 15 residues. Trimming removed 2 bases from V and 2 bases from J, with 11 bases in between. CDR1 SGHDT and CDR2 YYEEEE come from the germline V gene. The CDR3 spells CASSLNRVGNQPQHF. The CDR3 DNA reads TGTGCCAGCAGCTTAAACAGGGTTGGCAATCAGCCCCAGCATTTT.

This rearrangement joins TRBV27 to TRBJ2-7; 12 nucleotides line up with TRBD2. The CDR3 runs 15 residues. V was pared by 9 bases and J by 2 bases, with 8 bases of the junction left unmatched. Germline V CDR1 and CDR2: MNHEY, SMNVEV (reference sequence). CDR3 sequence (DNA): TGTGCCAGTTTAGGTCTAGCGGGGGGGGCCTACGAGCAGTACTTC. It is translated as CASLGLAGGAYEQYF.

This clonotype was counted a few times. The chain recombines TRBV9 with TRBJ2-1; 9 nucleotides line up with TRBD2. J was trimmed by 7 bases and V by 0 bases; bases with no gene match: 8. The CDR3 sequence is 16 residues long. Germline V CDR1 and CDR2: SGDLS, YYNGEE. The DNA of the CDR3 is TGTGCCAGCAGCGTAGGTTGGAGCGGGGGGACGAATGAGCAGTTCTTC. This encodes CASSVGWSGGTNEQFF. The full variable domain, rest sourced from reference TRBV9 and TRBJ2-1, is DSGVTQTPKHLITATGQRVTLRCSPRSGDLSVYWYQQSLDQGLQFLIQYYNGEERAKGNILERFSAQQFPDLHSELNLSSLELGDSALYFCASSVGWSGGTNEQFFGPGTRLTVL.

Notes on this clonotype: This could be a read error, since a much larger clone is one nucleotide away. This sequence joins TRBV7-9 and TRBJ2-5; D gene ambiguous. The CDR3 runs to 14 residues. Per germline, CDR1 SEHNR and CDR2 FQNEAQ (reference sequence). CDR3 nucleotides: TGTGCCAGCAGCCCCCCCGGGCCCCAAGGGACCCAGTACTTC. As protein: CASSPPGPQGTQYF.

This clonotype was picked up many times. The CDR3 sequence: CASSLVLVAYEQYF. CDR3 in DNA: TGTGCCAGCAGCTTAGTGCTAGTTGCCTACGAGCAGTACTTC. The chain carries TRBV7-8 and TRBJ2-7, with D unclear. This CDR3 is built from 14 residues. The V gene lost 1 base and the J gene lost 2 bases, with 9 bases spanning the gap. CDR1 and CDR2 (germline): SGHVS, FQNEAQ.

In this sample, this clonotype turned up many times. The V and J genes are TRBV2 and TRBJ2-3; 7 bases align to TRBD1. CDR1 and CDR2 from the germline V gene are SNHLY and FYNNEI. This CDR3 is built from 16 residues. V trimming: 3 bases; J trimming: 2 bases; junction bases outside the gene matches: 8. The CDR3 DNA reads as TGTGCCAGCAGTGAGTCCAGGGGGATTTTCACAGATACGCAGTATTTT. It translates to CASSESRGIFTDTQYF. The whole variable domain, remainder taken from reference TRBV2 and TRBJ2-3, is EPEVTQTPSHQVTQMGQEVILRCVPISNHLYFYWYRQILGQKVEFLVSFYNNEISEKSEIFDDQFSVERPDGSNFTLKIRSTKLEDSAMYFCASSESRGIFTDTQYFGPGTRLTVL.

The table lists this clonotype with many counts. The chain recombines TRBV7-9 with TRBJ2-7; a weak D match, TRBD1 (6 bases). Germline CDR1 and CDR2: SEHNR and FQNEAQ (reference sequence). Between the trimmed V and J ends, which lost 5 bases and 6 bases, there was a span of 17 bases. This CDR3 comprises 14 residues. The CDR3: CASSEGAGVVEQYF. The CDR3 DNA reads as TGTGCCAGCAGCGAAGGGGCAGGGGTTGTCGAGCAGTACTTC.

This clonotype was picked up a small number of times. The rearrangement links TRBV24-1 to TRBJ2-3; 8 nucleotides align to TRBD2. This CDR3 region has 19 residues. Looked up from germline, CDR1 is KGHDR and CDR2 is SFDVKD. The J segment lost 2 bases and the V segment lost 5 bases, leaving 17 bases of the junction unmatched. In DNA, the CDR3 is TGTGCCACCAGTGGGCCTAGCGGGTCACCTGGACCACACACAGATACGCAGTATTTT. This codes for CATSGPSGSPGPHTDTQYF.

This clonotype was observed at least ten times. V is TRBV7-2 and J is TRBJ1-3; no reliable D call. Trimming left V 5 bases short and J 4 bases short, with 18 bases between. This CDR3 is built from 16 residues. Germline V CDR1 and CDR2: SGHTA, FQGNSA. CDR3 DNA sequence: TGTGCCAGCAGCCGAAAAGAAGTCCAATGGGGAAACACCATATATTTT. This sequence encodes CASSRKEVQWGNTIYF.

This clonotype was observed many times. The rearrangement joins TRBV7-9 to TRBJ2-3; TRBD2 is a possible D gene (5 bases). The CDR3 has 15 residues. Germline V CDR1 and CDR2: SEHNR, FQNEAQ (reference sequence). The V end was cut by 2 bases, the J end by 0 bases, with 9 bases between. Written as DNA, the CDR3 is TGTGCCAGCAGCTTAAGTAGCGTGAGCACAGATACGCAGTATTTT. Translation: CASSLSSVSTDTQYF.

This clonotype has a handful of counts. J is TRBJ2-7 and V is TRBV12-3 or TRBV12-4; the match to TRBD1 covers 10 bases. This CDR3 has 16 residues. The trim removed 2 bases at V and 5 bases at J, leaving 9 bases unmatched. CDR3 in DNA: TGTGCCAGCAGTTTAACAGGGACAGGGGCCCTGAACGAGCAGTACTTC. It translates to CASSLTGTGALNEQYF.

A note on this clonotype: A much larger clone lies a single base off, so this may be a read error. The chain recombines TRBV30 with TRBJ2-3, with D unclear. The ends were cut back, 1 base at V and 4 bases at J, with 3 bases in the middle. Germline-derived CDR1 and CDR2 are GTSNPN and SVGIG (reference sequence). The CDR3 contains 11 residues. CDR3 amino acids: CAWSDADTQYF. The CDR3 DNA reads as TGTGCCTGGAGTGACGCAGATACGCAGTATTTT.

In this sample, this clonotype turned up many times. V usage is TRBV30 and J usage is TRBJ2-1, with D possibly TRBD2 on 5 matching bases. The length of the CDR3 is 13 residues. Germline V gene lookup returns CDR1 GTSNPN and CDR2 SVGIG (reference sequence). Trimming pared 4 bases from V and 1 base from J, leaving 8 bases between. The CDR3 sequence: CAWNSVSYNEQFF. The CDR3 DNA follows: TGTGCCTGGAATAGCGTTTCCTACAATGAGCAGTTCTTC.

This clonotype was recorded many times. The chain uses TRBV2 and TRBJ1-1; D unresolved. Trimming removed 4 bases from V and 5 bases from J, with 11 bases in between. Germline V gene lookup returns CDR1 SNHLY and CDR2 FYNNEI. This CDR3 spans 13 amino acids. CDR3 DNA sequence: TGTGCCAGCAGTGGAGTCAGGTCGACTGAAGCTTTCTTT. The encoded protein is CASSGVRSTEAFF.

This clonotype was observed many times. The V call is TRBV20-1, the J call TRBJ1-1; TRBD1 is a possible D gene (5 bases). Germline loops: CDR1 DFQATT, CDR2 SNEGSKA (reference sequence). This CDR3 has 13 residues. V lost 1 base and J 3 bases, leaving 9 bases between the germline ends. CDR3: CSARAGPYTEAFF. CDR3 nucleotide sequence: TGCAGTGCTAGAGCGGGGCCGTACACTGAAGCTTTCTTT.

The J gene is TRBJ2-1, the V gene TRBV6-2 or TRBV6-3; the D is unclear. CDR3 length: 15 amino acids. CDR1 is MNHEY, CDR2 SVGEGT, per germline. V dropped 2 bases and J dropped 0 bases, with 8 bases sitting between them. As DNA, the CDR3 is TGTGCCAGCAGTTACGCTAGATCCTCCTACAATGAGCAGTTCTTC. This encodes CASSYARSSYNEQFF.

This clonotype was seen at least ten times. The CDR3 coding sequence is TGTGCCAGCAGCTTAGGCCCAACCGGGACAGGGGCCTCCTCGGCTTTCTTT. It yields the protein CASSLGPTGTGASSAFF. The genes are TRBV7-9 and TRBJ1-1, with TRBD1 matching 10 bases. This CDR3 region has 17 residues. Losses at the gene ends were 1 base for V and 11 bases for J; bases not matched to a gene: 16. Germline lookup yields CDR1 SEHNR and CDR2 FQNEAQ (reference sequence).

This clonotype was found many times. The rearrangement uses TRBV20-1 and TRBJ2-7; the D call may be TRBD1 or TRBD2 (5 bases each). The CDR3 sequence is 15 residues long. Between the trimmed V and J ends, which lost 3 bases and 2 bases, there was a span of 17 bases. The germline CDR1 and CDR2 sequences are DFQATT and SNEGSKA (reference sequence). The CDR3 reads CSASPRGPSAYEQYF. The CDR3 nucleotides are TGCAGTGCTAGTCCCCGGGGCCCGTCGGCCTACGAGCAGTACTTC.

A remark on this clonotype: Being one base from a much bigger clone, this may be a read error. This sequence joins TRBV6-2 or TRBV6-3 and TRBJ2-7; 9 nucleotides match TRBD1. Germline V gene data show CDR1 as MNHEY and CDR2 as SVGEGT. The CDR3 length is 16 residues. CDR3 protein: CASSYDPGQGPYEQHF. The CDR3 DNA reads as TGTGCCAGCAGTTACGATCCGGGACAGGGTCCCTACGAGCAGCACTTC.

Comment on this clonotype: A much bigger clone sits one base away, suggesting this may be a read error. The chain recombines TRBV7-9 with TRBJ2-7; TRBD1 might be the D (5 bases). This CDR3 has 15 amino acids. Germline CDR1 reads SEHNR; CDR2 reads FQNEAQ (reference sequence). CDR3 DNA: TGTGCCAGCAGCTTACCTCAGGGATACTCCTGCGAGCAGTACTTC. Residues: CASSLPQGYSCEQYF.